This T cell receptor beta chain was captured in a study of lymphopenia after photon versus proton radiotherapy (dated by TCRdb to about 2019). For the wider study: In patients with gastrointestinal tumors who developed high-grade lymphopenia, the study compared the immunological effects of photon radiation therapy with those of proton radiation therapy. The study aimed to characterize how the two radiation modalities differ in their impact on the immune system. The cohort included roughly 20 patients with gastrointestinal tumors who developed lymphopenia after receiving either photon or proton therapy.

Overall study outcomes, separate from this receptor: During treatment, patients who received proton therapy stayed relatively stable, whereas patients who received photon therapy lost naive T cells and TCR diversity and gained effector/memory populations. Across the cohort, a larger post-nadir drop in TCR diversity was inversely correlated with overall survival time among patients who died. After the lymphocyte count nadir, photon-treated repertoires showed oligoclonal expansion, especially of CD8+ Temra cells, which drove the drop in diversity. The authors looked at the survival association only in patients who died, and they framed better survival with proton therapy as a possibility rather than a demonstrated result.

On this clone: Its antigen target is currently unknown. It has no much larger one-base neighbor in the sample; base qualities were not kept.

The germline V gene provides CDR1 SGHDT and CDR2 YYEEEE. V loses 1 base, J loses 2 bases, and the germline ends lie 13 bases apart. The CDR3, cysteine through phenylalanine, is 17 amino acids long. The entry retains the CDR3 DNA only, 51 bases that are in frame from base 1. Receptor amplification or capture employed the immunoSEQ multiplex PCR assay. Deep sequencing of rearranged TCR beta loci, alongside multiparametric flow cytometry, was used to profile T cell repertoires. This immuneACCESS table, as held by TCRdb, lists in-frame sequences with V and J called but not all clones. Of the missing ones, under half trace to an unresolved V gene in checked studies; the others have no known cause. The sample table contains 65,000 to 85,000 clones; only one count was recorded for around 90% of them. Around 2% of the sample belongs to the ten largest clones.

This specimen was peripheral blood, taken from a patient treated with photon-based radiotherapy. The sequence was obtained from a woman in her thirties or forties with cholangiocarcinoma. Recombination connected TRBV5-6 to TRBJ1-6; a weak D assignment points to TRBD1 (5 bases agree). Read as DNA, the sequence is TGTGCCAGCAGCTTGAGTCCGGGGCTTACCTATAATTCACCCCTCCACTTT. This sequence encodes CASSLSPGLTYNSPLHF.